This TCR beta chain was sequenced in a study of blood T cells in healthy people across ages. Points from the study as a whole: It was the long-lived donors that had more naive CD4+ cells and higher diversity than aged donors. Strong correlation existed between TCR beta diversity and naive T cell percentage. There was no known CMV status for donors, so expanded clonotype changes were possibly confounded.

A second PCR of roughly 7 to 11 cycles used a sample-barcoded 5' primer and a J-beta primer mix. Template switching added a 12-random-nucleotide identifier to every cDNA molecule. One entry per CDR3 protein results from TCRdb running MiXCR on the 5' RACE reads. The table records 710,000 or so distinct CDR3 sequences, 32% of them present only once. On this clonotype: The antigen remains unidentified.

This clonotype originated in an elderly woman in good health. Sequencing used blood.

CDR3 bases: TGTGCCAGCAGCTTAAGGGTTCGACTAGCGGGGGGGCCCAATGAGCAGTTCTTC. Protein: CASSLRVRLAGGPNEQFF. V gene TRBV7-3 combines with J gene TRBJ2-1; 14 positions agree with TRBD2. V dropped 1 base and J dropped 6; count of bases not matched to a gene: 8. This CDR3 contains 18 residues. Germline V gives CDR1 SGHTA, CDR2 FQGTGA.